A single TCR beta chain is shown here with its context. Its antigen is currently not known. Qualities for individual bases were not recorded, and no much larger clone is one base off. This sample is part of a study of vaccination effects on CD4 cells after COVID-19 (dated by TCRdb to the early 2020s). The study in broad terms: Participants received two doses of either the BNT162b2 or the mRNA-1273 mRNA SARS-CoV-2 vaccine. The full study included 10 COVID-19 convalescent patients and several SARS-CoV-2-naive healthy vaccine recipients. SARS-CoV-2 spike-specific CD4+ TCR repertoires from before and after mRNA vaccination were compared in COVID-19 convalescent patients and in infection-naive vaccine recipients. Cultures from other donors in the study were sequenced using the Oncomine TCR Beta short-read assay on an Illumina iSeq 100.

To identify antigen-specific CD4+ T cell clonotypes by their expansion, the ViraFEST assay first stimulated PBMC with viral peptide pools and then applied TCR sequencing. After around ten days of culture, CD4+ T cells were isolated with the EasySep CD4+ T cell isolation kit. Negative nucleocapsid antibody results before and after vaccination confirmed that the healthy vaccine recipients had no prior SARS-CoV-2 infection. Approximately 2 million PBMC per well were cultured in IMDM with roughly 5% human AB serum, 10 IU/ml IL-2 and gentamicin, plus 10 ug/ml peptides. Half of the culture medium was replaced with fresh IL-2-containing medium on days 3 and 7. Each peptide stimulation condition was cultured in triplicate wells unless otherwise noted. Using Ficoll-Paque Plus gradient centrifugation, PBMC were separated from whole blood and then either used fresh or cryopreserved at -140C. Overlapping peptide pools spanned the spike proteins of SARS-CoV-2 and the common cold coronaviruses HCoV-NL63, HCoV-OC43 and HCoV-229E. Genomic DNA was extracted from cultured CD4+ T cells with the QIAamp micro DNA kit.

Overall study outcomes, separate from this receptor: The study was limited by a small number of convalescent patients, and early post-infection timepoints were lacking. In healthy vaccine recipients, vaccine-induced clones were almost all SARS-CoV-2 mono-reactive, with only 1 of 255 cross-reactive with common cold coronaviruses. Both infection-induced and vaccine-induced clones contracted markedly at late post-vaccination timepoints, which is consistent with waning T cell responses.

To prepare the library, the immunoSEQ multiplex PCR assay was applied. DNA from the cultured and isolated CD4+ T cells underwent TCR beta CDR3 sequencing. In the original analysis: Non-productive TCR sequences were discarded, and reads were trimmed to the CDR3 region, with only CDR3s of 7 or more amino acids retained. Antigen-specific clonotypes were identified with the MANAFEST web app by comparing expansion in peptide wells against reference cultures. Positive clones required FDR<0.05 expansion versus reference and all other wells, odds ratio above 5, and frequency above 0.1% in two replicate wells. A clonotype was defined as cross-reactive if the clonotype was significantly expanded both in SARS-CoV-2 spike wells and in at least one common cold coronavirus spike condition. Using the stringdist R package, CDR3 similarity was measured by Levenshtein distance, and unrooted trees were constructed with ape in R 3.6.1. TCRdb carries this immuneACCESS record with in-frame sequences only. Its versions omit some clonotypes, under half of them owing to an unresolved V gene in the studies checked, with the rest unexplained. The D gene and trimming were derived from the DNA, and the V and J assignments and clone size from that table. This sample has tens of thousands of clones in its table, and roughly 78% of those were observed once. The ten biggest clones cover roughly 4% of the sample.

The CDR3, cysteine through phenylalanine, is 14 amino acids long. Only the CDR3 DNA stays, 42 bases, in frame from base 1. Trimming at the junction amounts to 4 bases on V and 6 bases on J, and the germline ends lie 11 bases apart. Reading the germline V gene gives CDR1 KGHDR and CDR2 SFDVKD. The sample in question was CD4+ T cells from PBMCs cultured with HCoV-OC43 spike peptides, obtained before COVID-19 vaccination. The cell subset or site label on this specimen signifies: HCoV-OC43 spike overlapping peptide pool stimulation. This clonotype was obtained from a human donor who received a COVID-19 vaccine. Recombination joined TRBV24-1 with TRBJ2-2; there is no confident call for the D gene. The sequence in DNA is TGTGCCACCAGTGAGTGGGGATCCCCCGGGGAGCTGTTTTTT. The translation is CATSEWGSPGELFF.